The 10 T cell receptor beta chains in this list originate from one sample, sequenced in a study of T cell responses to AZD1222 COVID-19 vaccine. Libraries were prepared by immunoSEQ multiplex PCR; TCRdb keeps only in-frame clonotypes and omits some of them. The table has around 130,000 clones, approximately 93% seen once. The sample here was peripheral blood, taken on day 0 of AZD1222 vaccination. The receptors shown here come from an adult in good health.

The CDR3 DNA reads as TGTGCCAGCAGCCCAACTAATGAAAAACTGTTTTTT. Translated, it gives CASSPTNEKLFF. The chain recombines TRBV4-2 with TRBJ1-4; no reliable D call. Germline CDR1 is LGHNA and CDR2 is YNFKEQ. V was cut by 4 bases and J by 0 bases, with 0 bases left in between. CDR3 length equals 12 residues.

This chain joins TRBV30 and TRBJ2-7; 9 positions match TRBD2. The CDR3 extends over 14 amino acids. Germline V gives CDR1 GTSNPN, CDR2 SVGIG (reference sequence). V lost 4 bases to trimming and J lost 3 bases; unmatched junction nucleotides: 7. CDR3 DNA: TGTGCCTGGACTAATAGCGGGGGTTTCTACGAGCAGTACTTC. Its translation: CAWTNSGGFYEQYF.

The V gene is TRBV5-1, the J gene TRBJ1-1; D might be TRBD1 (6 bases). The germline CDR1 and CDR2 sequences are SGHRS and YFSETQ. There are 14 residues in the CDR3. With 1 base removed from V and 8 bases from J, the gap between germline ends came to 15 bases. This chain's CDR3 is CASSLSPGALEAFF. In DNA form, the CDR3 reads TGCGCCAGCAGCTTGTCTCCAGGGGCGTTGGAAGCTTTCTTT.

By frequency in the sample, this clone is medium-sized (0.01 to 0.1%). This CDR3 reads CASSAGQGVYGYTF. DNA of the CDR3: TGTGCCAGCAGCGCAGGACAGGGTGTCTATGGCTACACCTTC. V usage is TRBV7-8 and J usage is TRBJ1-2; 8 bases agree with TRBD1. The V gene end was trimmed by 5 bases and the J gene end by 4 bases; junction bases not matched to a gene: 6. Germline V gene data show CDR1 as SGHVS and CDR2 as FQNEAQ. This CDR3 is 14 amino acids long.

V gene TRBV20-1 combines with J gene TRBJ2-3; 9 nucleotides align to TRBD1. Germline loops: CDR1 DFQATT, CDR2 SNEGSKA (reference sequence). There are 14 residues in the CDR3. V was clipped by 3 bases and J by 2 bases; unmatched bases: 3. CDR3 region: CSASRTGATDTQYF. DNA for the CDR3: TGCAGTGCTAGTCGGACAGGGGCCACAGATACGCAGTATTTT.

This clone has a single count. V and J are TRBV9 and TRBJ2-7; tentative D call: TRBD1 (5 bases). Between the trimmed V and J ends, which lost 0 bases and 3 bases, there was a span of 7 bases. The CDR3 loop spans 13 amino acids. Germline CDR1 is SGDLS and CDR2 is YYNGEE. Here the CDR3 DNA reads TGTGCCAGCAGCGTAGGCAGGGACTACGAGCAGTACTTC. Translated, it gives CASSVGRDYEQYF.

This clone was detected a few times. The chain is built from TRBV7-9 and TRBJ2-1, with 7 bases lining up with TRBD2. V lost 5 bases to trimming and J lost 7 bases; unmatched junction nucleotides: 14. This CDR3 region has 16 residues. Germline CDR1 SEHNR, CDR2 FQNEAQ (reference sequence). DNA for the CDR3: TGTGCCAGCAGCCCCCCGGGCGGGGGAATTGGAAATGAGCAGTTCTTC. This sequence encodes CASSPPGGGIGNEQFF.

This chain connects TRBV6-6 to TRBJ1-2; possibly TRBD1 for D (6 bases). Germline V gene lookup returns CDR1 MNHNY and CDR2 SVGAGI (reference sequence). Between the trimmed V and J ends, which lost 5 bases and 6 bases, there was a span of 10 bases. The CDR3 sequence is 12 residues long. The chain's CDR3 is CASSDRSNGYTF. The CDR3 region has the DNA TGTGCCAGCAGTGACAGGTCGAATGGCTACACCTTC.

The V call is TRBV7-2, the J call TRBJ2-2; the match to TRBD2 covers 13 bases. The germline CDR1 and CDR2 sequences are SGHTA and FQGNSA. The trim removed 3 bases at V and 5 bases at J, leaving 3 bases unmatched. The CDR3 has 16 amino acids. The CDR3 loop reads CASSLTSGRRTGELFF. In nucleotides, the CDR3 is TGTGCCAGCAGCTTGACTAGCGGGAGGAGGACCGGGGAGCTGTTTTTT.

The CDR3 is CSAREPNSGNTIYF. The CDR3 DNA sequence: TGCAGCGCCCGGGAGCCGAACTCTGGAAACACCATATATTTT. This sequence joins TRBV29-1 and TRBJ1-3; no clear D. The CDR3 spans 14 residues. Deletions cut 7 bases from V and 0 bases from J, with 13 bases between. Germline V gives CDR1 SQVTM, CDR2 ANQGSEA. The full variable domain, rest sourced from reference TRBV29-1 and TRBJ1-3, is SAVISQKPSRDICQRGTSLTIQCQVDSQVTMMFWYRQQPGQSLTLIATANQGSEATYESGFVIDKFPISRPNLTFSTLTVSNMSPEDSSIYLCSAREPNSGNTIYFGEGSWLTVV.